This T cell receptor beta chain came from a study of cytomegalovirus exposure and HLA in healthy donors. For the study at large: An earlier analysis found fewer than 140 million unique TCR beta sequences from around 180 million T cells.

PCR was performed using 60 Vbeta and 13 Jbeta primers. Profiling relied on immunoSEQ multiplex PCR, and the TCRdb table lists in-frame clones only, not all of them. Among about 200,000 clones listed, around 87% were seen once. Study results and caveats: Later on, an analysis showed TCR association rates differing by HLA locus, with DRB1 the most and HLA-C the fewest. Researchers had no immune exposure information except CMV serostatus available.

In regard to this clone: What it recognizes is unknown.

These donors, healthy bone marrow donors, were studied. Material for sequencing was PBMCs. The clonotype was recovered from a man aged 25-40 years in good health and CMV-seronegative.

CDR3 in amino acids: CASRKRGDTDTQYF. The CDR3 region has the DNA TGTGCCAGCAGGAAGCGGGGGGACACAGATACGCAGTATTTT. V gene TRBV7-2 combines with J gene TRBJ2-3, with 9 bases lining up with TRBD2. The germline V gene encodes CDR1 SGHTA and CDR2 FQGNSA. V dropped 6 bases and J dropped 2; count of bases not matched to a gene: 3. This CDR3 contains 14 residues. The whole variable domain, filled in from reference TRBV7-2 and TRBJ2-3, reads GAGVSQSPSNKVTEKGKDVELRCDPISGHTALYWYRQSLGQGLEFLIYFQGNSAPDKSGLPSDRFSAERTGGSVSTLTIQRTQQEDSAVYLCASRKRGDTDTQYFGPGTRLTVL.